This T cell receptor (beta chain) was retrieved from a study of OX40 agonist ivuxolimab in advanced cancers. The V end was cut by 4 bases, the J end by 1 base, with 4 bases between. The CDR3 length is 13 residues. Germline CDR1 reads SGHAT; CDR2 reads FQNNGV. Generated by immunoSEQ multiplex PCR, the TCRdb table keeps only in-frame clones and is missing some. The table has tens of thousands of clones, approximately 92% seen once. The clonotype comes from an adult with an advanced solid tumor such as melanoma, head and neck, liver or kidney cancer. V and J are TRBV11-2 and TRBJ2-2; D remains unclear. Sequencing was performed on CD4+ or CD8+ T cells sorted from blood, taken in a trial of the OX40 agonist ivuxolimab. CDR3 region: CASSSGNTGELFF. For the CDR3, the DNA is TGTGCCAGCAGCTCAGGGAACACCGGGGAGCTGTTTTTT.